The 14 T cell receptor beta chains presented below share a single source sample, sequenced in a study of T cells after yellow fever vaccination. TCRdb analysed the 5' RACE reads with MiXCR anew, one entry per CDR3 protein. The sample has about 510,000 distinct CDR3 sequences, just over 20% seen once. This sample comprised PBMCs, obtained 20 to 25 days after the first yellow fever vaccination. Receptors were obtained from a man in his late teens or twenties who received the YFV17D yellow fever vaccine.

This clonotype occurred a few times. This chain joins TRBV18 and TRBJ2-6; no clear D. The V end lost 5 bases, the J end lost 0 bases, and 17 bases lay between the germline ends. Looked up from germline, CDR1 is KGHSH and CDR2 is LQKENI. The CDR3 loop spans 18 amino acids. CDR3 protein: CASSTEHHFTSGANVLTF. The CDR3 region has the DNA TGTGCCAGCTCAACCGAACACCATTTTACCTCTGGGGCCAACGTCCTGACTTTC.

The V call is TRBV5-6, the J call TRBJ2-7; 7 positions agree with TRBD2. Germline CDR1 reads SGHDT; CDR2 reads YYEEEE. The CDR3 extends over 14 amino acids. The V gene end was trimmed by 5 bases and the J gene end by 3 bases; junction bases not matched to a gene: 8. DNA for the CDR3: TGTGCCAGCAGATCCATGGGACTAAACTACGAGCAGTACTTC. Its protein is CASRSMGLNYEQYF.

The CDR3 sequence: CASLSGNGPYEQYF. The CDR3 region has the DNA TGTGCCAGCCTTTCTGGGAACGGACCCTACGAGCAGTACTTC. The chain has TRBV12-3 or TRBV12-4 and TRBJ2-7; D remains ambiguous. Trimming left V 8 bases short and J 2 bases short, with 16 bases between. CDR3 length: 14 amino acids.

V and J are TRBV10-3 and TRBJ2-5, with 11 bases that match TRBD2. The CDR3 has 17 amino acids. The V segment lost 0 bases and the J segment 6 bases; nucleotides outside the gene matches: 9. The V gene's germline CDR1 is ENHRY and CDR2 SYGVKD. For the CDR3, the DNA is TGTGCCATCAGTGAGTCGGCTAGCGGGGGGCCCAGACAGACCCAGTACTTC. It yields the protein CAISESASGGPRQTQYF.

The rearrangement links TRBV20-1 to TRBJ1-6, with D unresolved. The CDR3 contains 13 residues. The ends were cut back, 5 bases at V and 0 bases at J, with 5 bases in the middle. The V gene's germline CDR1 is DFQATT and CDR2 SNEGSKA (reference sequence). The CDR3 DNA follows: TGCAGTGCTCCAAGCTCCTATAATTCACCCCTCCACTTT. It specifies CSAPSSYNSPLHF.

The CDR3: CASSLGLGKRGFSYEQYF. The CDR3 DNA reads TGCGCCAGCAGCTTGGGGCTGGGTAAAAGGGGCTTTTCCTACGAGCAGTACTTC. The chain recombines TRBV5-1 with TRBJ2-7; a weak D match, TRBD1 (5 bases). Germline assignment: CDR1 SGHRS and CDR2 YFSETQ. V was clipped by 0 bases and J by 1 base, with 20 bases between them. The CDR3 length is 18 residues.

This clonotype occurred a few times. This sequence joins TRBV12-3 or TRBV12-4 and TRBJ1-1; D is ambiguous. The CDR3 has 14 residues. The germline V and J ends were trimmed by 7 bases and 1 base, with 13 bases remaining between them. CDR3 protein: CASTTPPENTEAFF. The CDR3 DNA is TGTGCCAGCACCACACCCCCAGAGAACACTGAAGCTTTCTTT.

The rearrangement joins TRBV12-3 or TRBV12-4 to TRBJ2-2; 8 positions agree with TRBD1. The CDR3 spans 15 residues. Unmatched junction bases numbered 8, after V lost 3 bases and J lost 8 bases. DNA for the CDR3: TGTGCCAGCAGTTTTGGTCAGGGGGCGCATGGGGAGCTGTTTTTT. It codes for CASSFGQGAHGELFF.

This clonotype was detected a few times. The chain joins TRBV21-1 to TRBJ2-7; the table names TRBD1, a call not compared with the DNA. TRBV21-1 constitutes a pseudogene. The CDR3 totals 13 residues. The CDR3 sequence: CASSRQDSYEQYF. DNA for the CDR3: TGTGCCAGCAGTCGACAGGATTCCTACGAGCAGTACTTC.

This sequence joins TRBV6-5 and TRBJ2-7; tentatively, D is TRBD2 (6 bases). Germline V CDR1 and CDR2: MNHEY, SVGAGI. This CDR3 contains 15 residues. The V end lost 2 bases, the J end lost 0 bases, and 11 bases lay between the germline ends. CDR3 region: CASSYTRGPSYEQYF. The CDR3 bases are TGTGCCAGCAGTTACACGCGGGGCCCCTCCTACGAGCAGTACTTC.

The V and J genes are TRBV20-1 and TRBJ2-5, with unresolved D. This CDR3 is 11 amino acids long. Germline-derived CDR1 and CDR2 are DFQATT and SNEGSKA (reference sequence). Trimming pared 6 bases from V and 5 bases from J, leaving 10 bases between. CDR3: CSAPGRETQYF. The DNA for the CDR3 is TGCAGTGCCCCGGGTCGGGAGACCCAGTACTTC.

The chain links TRBV5-1 to TRBJ2-1; 8 bases agree with TRBD2. CDR1 SGHRS and CDR2 YFSETQ come from the germline V gene. The J segment lost 7 bases and the V segment lost 2 bases, leaving 5 bases of the junction unmatched. The CDR3 contains 14 residues. The CDR3 region is CASSFVAGTNEQFF. The CDR3 bases are TGCGCCAGCAGCTTTGTAGCGGGGACGAATGAGCAGTTCTTC.

The chain uses TRBV10-1 and TRBJ2-7; D gene unclear. V was clipped by 6 bases and J by 6 bases, with 12 bases between them. CDR3 size: 12 residues. Germline V gene sequence: CDR1 WNHNN, CDR2 SYGVQD (reference sequence). CDR3 nucleotides: TGCGCCAGCAGCCCCCCGGCCGGCGAGCAGTACTTC. It is translated as CASSPPAGEQYF.

This clonotype has at least ten counts. The chain carries TRBV10-3 and TRBJ2-1; D call uncertain. The length of the CDR3 is 12 residues. Germline CDR1 ENHRY, CDR2 SYGVKD. V was pared by 11 bases and J by 4 bases, with 12 bases between. The DNA for the CDR3 is TGTGCCTCCTCGGACGAGTACAATGAGCAGTTCTTC. This codes for CASSDEYNEQFF.